Below, one TCR beta chain is given with its context. Germline values: CDR1 MNHNS, CDR2 SASEGT. The CDR3 sequence is 15 residues long. The V end lost 6 bases, the J end lost 0 bases, and 13 bases lay between the germline ends. This sample was taken from a study of T cells after somatic rescue of genetic block. The table came from immunoSEQ multiplex PCR; TCRdb's copy has only in-frame clones and leaves some out. This sample has about 14,000 clones; about 65% occur once, and the top ten carry 28%. The chain employs TRBV6-1 and TRBJ2-3, with a weak D call TRBD1 (5 bases). Sequencing input: peripheral blood mononuclear cells (PBMCs). The sequence was collected from a young man. This CDR3 is CASRDSPASTDTQYF. CDR3 nucleotide sequence: TGTGCCAGCAGAGACAGCCCTGCTAGCACAGATACGCAGTATTTT.